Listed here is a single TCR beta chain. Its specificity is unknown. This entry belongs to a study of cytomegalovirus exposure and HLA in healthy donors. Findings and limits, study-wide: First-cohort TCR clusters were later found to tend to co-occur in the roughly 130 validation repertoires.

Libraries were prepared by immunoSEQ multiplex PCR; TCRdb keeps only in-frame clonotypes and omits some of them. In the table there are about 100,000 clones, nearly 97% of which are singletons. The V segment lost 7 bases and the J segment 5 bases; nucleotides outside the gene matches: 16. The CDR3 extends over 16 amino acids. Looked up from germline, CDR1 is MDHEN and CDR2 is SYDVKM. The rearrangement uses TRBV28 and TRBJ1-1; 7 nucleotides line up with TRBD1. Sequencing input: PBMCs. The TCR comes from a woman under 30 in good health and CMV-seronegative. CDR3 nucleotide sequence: TGTGCCAGCACCTCGGGCAGGGGGTACGCGTGGACTGAAGCTTTCTTT. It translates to CASTSGRGYAWTEAFF.